This T cell receptor beta chain comes out of a study of T cell responses to AZD1222 COVID-19 vaccine. A word on this clone: Its antigen remains unidentified.

Clones were sequenced by immunoSEQ multiplex PCR, and TCRdb holds only the in-frame ones, with some missing. The sample holds approximately 140,000 clones, more than 80% seen once. General observations from the study: Donors were chiefly white British, with a greater number of females, and clonal diversity was perhaps underestimated. Only six people who got AZD1222 tested seropositive at baseline.

The V end was cut by 8 bases, the J end by 2 bases, with 10 bases between. CDR3 size: 13 residues. The input for sequencing was peripheral blood, taken 28 days after the second AZD1222 dose. The sequence derives from an adult who received the AZD1222 COVID-19 vaccine. The gene calls are TRBV12-3 or TRBV12-4 and TRBJ1-3; D gene unclear. The DNA of the CDR3 is TGTGCCAGCTGCGGGTTTCCTGGAAACACCATATATTTT. Its protein product is CASCGFPGNTIYF.